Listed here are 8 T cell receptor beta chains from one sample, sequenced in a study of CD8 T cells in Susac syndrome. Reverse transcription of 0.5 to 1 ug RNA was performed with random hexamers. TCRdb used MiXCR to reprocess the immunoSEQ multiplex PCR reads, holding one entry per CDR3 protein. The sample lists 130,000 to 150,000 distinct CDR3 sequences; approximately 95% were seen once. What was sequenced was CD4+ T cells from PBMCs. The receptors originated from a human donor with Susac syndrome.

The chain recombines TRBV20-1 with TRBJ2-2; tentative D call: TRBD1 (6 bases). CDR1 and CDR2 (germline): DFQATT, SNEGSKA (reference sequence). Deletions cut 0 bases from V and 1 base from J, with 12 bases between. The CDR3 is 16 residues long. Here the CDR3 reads CSARDKGQLNTGELFF. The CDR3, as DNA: TGCAGTGCTAGAGACAAGGGACAACTGAACACCGGGGAGCTGTTTTTT.

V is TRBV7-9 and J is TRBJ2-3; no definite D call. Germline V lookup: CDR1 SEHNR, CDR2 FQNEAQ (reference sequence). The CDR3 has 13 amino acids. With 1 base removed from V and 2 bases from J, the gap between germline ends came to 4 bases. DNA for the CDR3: TGTGCCAGCAGCTTAGTTGTCACAGATACGCAGTATTTT. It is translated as CASSLVVTDTQYF.

CDR3 nucleotides: TGCAGTGCTAGAGCCAGGAGCTCCTACGAGCAGTACTTC. Translated, it gives CSARARSSYEQYF. This sequence joins TRBV20-1 and TRBJ2-7, with no clear D. V lost 1 base and J lost 0, with 7 bases in between. The germline CDR1 and CDR2 sequences are DFQATT and SNEGSKA (reference sequence). This CDR3 comprises 13 residues.

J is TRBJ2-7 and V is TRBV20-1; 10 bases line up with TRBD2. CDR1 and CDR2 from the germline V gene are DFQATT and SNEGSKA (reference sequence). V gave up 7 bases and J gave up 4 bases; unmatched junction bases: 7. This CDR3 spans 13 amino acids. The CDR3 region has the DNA TGCAGTGGCCAGCGGGAGGGCCTATACGAGCAGTACTTC. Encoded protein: CSGQREGLYEQYF.

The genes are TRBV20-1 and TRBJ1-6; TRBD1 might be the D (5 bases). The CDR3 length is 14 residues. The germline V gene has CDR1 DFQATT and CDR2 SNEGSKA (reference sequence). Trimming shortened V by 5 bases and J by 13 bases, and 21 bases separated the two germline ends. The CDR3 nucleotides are TGCAGTGCTGCTTCCGGCAGGGCCGGTTGGCCCCTCCACTTT. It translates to CSAASGRAGWPLHF.

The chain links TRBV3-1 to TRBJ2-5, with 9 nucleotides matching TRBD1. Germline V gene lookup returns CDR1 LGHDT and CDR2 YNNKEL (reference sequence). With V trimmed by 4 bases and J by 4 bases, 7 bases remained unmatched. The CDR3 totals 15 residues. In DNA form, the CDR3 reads TGTGCCAGCAGCCCACGGACAGGGGCGCTAGAGACCCAGTACTTC. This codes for CASSPRTGALETQYF.

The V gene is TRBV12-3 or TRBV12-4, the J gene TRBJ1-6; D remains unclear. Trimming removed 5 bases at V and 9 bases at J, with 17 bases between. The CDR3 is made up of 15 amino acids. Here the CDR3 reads CASSRPTTRGSPLHF. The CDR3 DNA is TGTGCCAGCAGTCGCCCGACGACCCGAGGTTCACCCCTCCACTTT.

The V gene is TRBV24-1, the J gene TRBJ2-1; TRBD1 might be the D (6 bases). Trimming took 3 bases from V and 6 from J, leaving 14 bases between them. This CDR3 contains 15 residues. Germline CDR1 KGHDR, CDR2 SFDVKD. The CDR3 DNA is TGTGCCACCAGTGATCCCGGACAGACAGGCAATGAGCAGTTCTTC. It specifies CATSDPGQTGNEQFF.